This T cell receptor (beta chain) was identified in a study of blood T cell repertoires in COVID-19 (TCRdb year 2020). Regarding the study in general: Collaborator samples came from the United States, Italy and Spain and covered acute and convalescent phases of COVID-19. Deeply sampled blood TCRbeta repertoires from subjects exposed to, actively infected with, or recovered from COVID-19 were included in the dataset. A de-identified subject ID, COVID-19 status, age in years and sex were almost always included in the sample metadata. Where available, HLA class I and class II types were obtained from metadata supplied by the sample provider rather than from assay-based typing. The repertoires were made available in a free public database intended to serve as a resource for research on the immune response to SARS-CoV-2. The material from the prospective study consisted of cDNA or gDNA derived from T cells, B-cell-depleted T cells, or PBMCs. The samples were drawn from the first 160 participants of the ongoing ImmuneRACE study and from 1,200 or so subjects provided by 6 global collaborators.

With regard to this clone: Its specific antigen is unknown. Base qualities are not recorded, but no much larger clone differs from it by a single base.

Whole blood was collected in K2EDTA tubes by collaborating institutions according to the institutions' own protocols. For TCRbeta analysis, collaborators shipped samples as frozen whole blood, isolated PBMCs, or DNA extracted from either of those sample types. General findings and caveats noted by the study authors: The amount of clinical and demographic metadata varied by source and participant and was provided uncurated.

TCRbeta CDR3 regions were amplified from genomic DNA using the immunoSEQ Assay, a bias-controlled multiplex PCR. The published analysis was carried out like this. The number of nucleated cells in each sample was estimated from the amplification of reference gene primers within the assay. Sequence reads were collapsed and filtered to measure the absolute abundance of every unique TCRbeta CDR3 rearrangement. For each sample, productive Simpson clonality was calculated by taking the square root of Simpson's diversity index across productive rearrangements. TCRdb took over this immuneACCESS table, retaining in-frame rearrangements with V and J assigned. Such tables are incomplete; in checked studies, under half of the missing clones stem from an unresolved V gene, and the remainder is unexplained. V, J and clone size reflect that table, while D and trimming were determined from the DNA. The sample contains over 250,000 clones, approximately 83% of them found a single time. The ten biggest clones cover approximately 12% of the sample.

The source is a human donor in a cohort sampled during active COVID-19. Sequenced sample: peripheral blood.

The bases are TGTGCCAGCAGTTGGAGCGGGACCTCCTACAATGAGCAGTTCTTC. Its translation reads: CASSWSGTSYNEQFF. Recombination joined TRBV6-2 or TRBV6-3 with TRBJ2-1; TRBD2 matches 7 bases in the middle. From its cysteine to its phenylalanine, the CDR3 spans 15 amino acids. Only CDR3 DNA remains: 45 bases, in frame from the first base. CDR1 and CDR2 were assigned from the germline V gene as MNHEY and SVGEGT. Clipping removes 4 bases from V and 0 bases from J, with 3 as the unmatched junction base count.